The entry that follows covers one TCR beta chain sequence. This clone's antigen is unknown. No much larger clonotype is one base removed from it; base qualities were not supplied. The data derive from a study of breast tumors, draining lymph nodes, adjacent tissues (dated by TCRdb to the mid-2010s). General notes on the study: The study compared TCR beta repertoires across tumor, adjacent nontumor tissue and axillary lymph nodes from breast cancer patients. The study aimed to assess the relationships and possible T-cell exchange between tumor, surrounding tissue and draining lymph node repertoires in human breast cancer.

The axillary draining lymph nodes of breast cancer patients were the source of the lymph node samples. The sequencing machine was an Illumina HiSeq 2000. TCR beta chain libraries were generated through multiplex PCR amplification. The amplified TCR beta chain products were analyzed by high-throughput sequencing. TCRdb itself trimmed the public reads at Q25 with fastp, ran MiXCR and retained productive beta chains. Rows with one shared CDR3 protein collapse into an entry with the most common genes and DNA. Present in this sample are about 230,000 distinct CDR3 sequences, less than 40% of which were seen just once. In total, the top ten clones hold about 1.4% of the sample. Results the study describes overall, beyond this receptor: In luminal-like breast cancer, tumor and nontumor tissue repertoires resembled each other significantly more than in basal-like breast cancer. The data were judged consistent with most tumor T cells deriving from the lymph node and then expanding within tumor tissue. The study presented the conclusion that tumor T cells originate in lymph nodes as consistent with a hypothesis, not as something directly demonstrated. T-cell repertoire diversity in tumors was found to be lower than in lymph nodes but higher than in nontumor tissue, and preferential V and J gene usage was observed.

The germline V gene supplies CDR1 SGHNT and CDR2 YENEEA. CDR3 length: 19 amino acids, cysteine to phenylalanine. Solely the CDR3 DNA is kept, with 57 bases framed from the first base. Trimming leaves V shorter by 0 bases and J shorter by 8 bases, with the junction holding 12 bases beyond the gene matches. The receptor comes from a female donor with breast cancer. Some clones in this sample may be carry-over from other donors' samples. The rearranged chain carries TRBV11-3 and TRBJ2-1; 14 bases in between match TRBD2. The sequenced sample was axillary lymph node tissue. The nucleotides are TGTGCCAGCAGCTTAGATCGGGTGGGACTAGCGGGAGCTTTGGATGAGCAGTTCTTC. Its protein is CASSLDRVGLAGALDEQFF. Reference TRBV11-3 and TRBJ2-1 proteins supply the regions before and after the CDR3; the full variable domain is: EAGVVQSPRYKIIEKKQPVAFWCNPISGHNTLYWYLQNLGQGPELLIRYENEEAVDDSQLPKDRFSAERLKGVDSTLKIQPAELGDSAVYLCASSLDRVGLAGALDEQFFGPGTRLTVL.